This T cell receptor beta chain was sequenced for a study of blood T cells in healthy people across ages. This clonotype appeared a few times. PCR was performed a second time for roughly 7 to 12 cycles using a sample-barcoded 5' primer and a J-beta primer mix. A single record per CDR3 protein comes from TCRdb applying MiXCR to the 5' RACE reads. The repertoire has about 540,000 distinct CDR3 sequences, under 30% of them found once; the top ten carry roughly 10%. The V end lost 5 bases, the J end lost 4 bases, and 12 bases lay between the germline ends. In germline, CDR1 is MDHEN, CDR2 SYDVKM. The CDR3 is made up of 13 amino acids. At least 5 micrograms of total RNA were extracted per sample. In addition, the sample was reused for a study of T cells of mothers and their children. That source adds: There was no detection of any persistent microchimeric T cell clones.

Sequenced: blood. The origin of this receptor is a boy aged 10-17 years in good health. The genes are TRBV28 and TRBJ2-7; a possible D gene is TRBD1 (5 bases). CDR3 protein: CASSRQGQYEQYF. The CDR3 coding sequence is TGTGCCAGCAGTAGGCAGGGTCAGTACGAGCAGTACTTC.